The rows below give T cell receptor beta chains drawn from one sample of a study of T cell repertoires in cytomegalovirus infection. TCRdb reprocessed the reads via MiXCR and lists one record per CDR3 protein. The table shows 55,000 to 70,000 distinct CDR3 sequences, with under 25% occurring only once. These receptors have no known antigen. The specimen sequenced was PBMCs, sequenced either directly or after in vitro stimulation (not recorded which). Receptors originate from a human donor in good health (CMV status not recorded). Some clones in this sample may be carry-over from other donors' samples. The CDR3 runs from the conserved cysteine through the conserved F or W. The D gene is left open where the match is weak. Clone size is given for some rows only: seen once, a few or many times, or a class if the clone is expanded.

TRBJ1-1,.,TRBV6-1,.,CASSEGWGRGRATEAFF,TGTGCCAGCAGTGAAGGTTGGGGTCGAGGTCGAGCCACTGAAGCTTTCTTT
TRBJ1-4,.,TRBV6-2/TRBV6-3,.,CASSYRRQPDNEKLFF,TGTGCCAGCAGTTATAGAAGACAGCCCGATAATGAAAAACTGTTTTTT
TRBJ1-6,few,TRBV15,.,CATSRDGVFVSPLHF,TGTGCCACCAGCAGAGATGGGGTCTTTGTATCACCCCTCCACTTT
TRBJ2-5,.,TRBV7-8,.,CASSLVEVTQYF,TGTGCCAGCAGCTTAGTGGAAGTGACCCAGTACTTC
TRBJ1-2,.,TRBV19,.,CASSIAARGRTNYGYTF,TGTGCCAGTAGTATAGCGGCAAGGGGACGGACGAACTATGGCTACACCTTC
TRBJ2-5,many,TRBV7-2,TRBD2,CASSLLASGGQETQYF,TGTGCCAGCAGCTTACTAGCTAGCGGGGGGCAAGAGACCCAGTACTTC
TRBJ1-1,.,TRBV7-6,.,CASSLHQTVNTEAFF,TGTGCCAGCAGCTTACACCAGACGGTGAACACTGAAGCTTTCTTT
TRBJ1-3,.,TRBV15,.,CATSPTGRGSGNTIYF,TGTGCCACCAGCCCCACCGGTCGGGGGAGCGGAAACACCATATATTTT
TRBJ2-3,many,TRBV7-2,.,CASSPKRTSSTDTQYF,TGTGCCAGCAGCCCGAAGCGGACCTCTAGCACAGATACGCAGTATTTT
TRBJ2-5,.,TRBV9,.,CASSPTPTGKETQYF,TGTGCCAGCAGCCCGACCCCTACAGGAAAAGAGACCCAGTACTTC
TRBJ2-1,.,TRBV28,TRBD2,CASSPQAGGVSYNEQFF,TGTGCCAGCAGTCCGCAAGCGGGAGGGGTGTCCTACAATGAGCAGTTCTTC
TRBJ2-1,few,TRBV28,TRBD2,CASSLGLAGALEQFF,TGTGCCAGCAGCCTGGGACTAGCGGGAGCTCTTGAGCAGTTCTTC
TRBJ2-1,few,TRBV27,.,CASSTDGGTYNEQFF,TGTGCCAGCAGTACCGATGGGGGTACCTACAATGAGCAGTTCTTC
TRBJ2-2,.,TRBV5-4,TRBD2,CASSPGTSRHTGELFF,TGTGCCAGCAGCCCCGGGACTAGCCGGCACACCGGGGAGCTGTTTTTT
TRBJ1-1,.,TRBV12-3/TRBV12-4,.,CASRADSYTEAFF,TGTGCCAGCAGAGCGGACAGCTACACTGAAGCTTTCTTT
TRBJ2-2,.,TRBV19,TRBD2,CASSGLAGLTGELFF,TGTGCCAGTAGTGGACTAGCGGGACTCACCGGGGAGCTGTTTTTT
TRBJ2-1,many,TRBV7-2,.,CASSLAGPVVNEQFF,TGTGCCAGCAGCTTGGCGGGACCAGTCGTTAATGAGCAGTTCTTC
TRBJ2-5,few,TRBV15,.,CATSREAVYQETQYF,TGTGCCACCAGCAGAGAGGCAGTGTACCAAGAGACCCAGTACTTC
TRBJ2-3,many,TRBV7-8,TRBD2,CASSSGLAGASDTQYF,TGTGCCAGCAGCTCGGGACTAGCGGGAGCTTCAGATACGCAGTATTTT
TRBJ2-5,.,TRBV5-6,TRBD1,CASGDRDRGLKTQYF,TGTGCCAGCGGAGACCGGGACAGGGGGCTTAAGACCCAGTACTTC